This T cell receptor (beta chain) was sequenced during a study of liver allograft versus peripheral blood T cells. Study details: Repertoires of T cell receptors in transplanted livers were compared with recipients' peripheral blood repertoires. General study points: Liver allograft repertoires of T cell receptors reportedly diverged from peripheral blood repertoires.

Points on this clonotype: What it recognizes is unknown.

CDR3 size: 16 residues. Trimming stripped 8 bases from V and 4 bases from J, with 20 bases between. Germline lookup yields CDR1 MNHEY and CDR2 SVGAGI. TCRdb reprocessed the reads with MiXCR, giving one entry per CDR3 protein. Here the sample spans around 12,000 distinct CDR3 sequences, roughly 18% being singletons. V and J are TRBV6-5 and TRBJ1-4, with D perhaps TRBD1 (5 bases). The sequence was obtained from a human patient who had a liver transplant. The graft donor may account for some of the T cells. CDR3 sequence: CASRQGARRNNEKLFF. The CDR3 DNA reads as TGTGCCAGCCGCCAGGGAGCCAGGCGGAATAATGAAAAACTGTTTTTT.